This TCR beta chain originates from a study of Ad26.COV2.S vaccination and SARS-CoV-2 variants. This sample's treatment: roughly 20 received Ad26.COV2.S at low or high dose, single or two shots; about 5 received placebo; per-sample allocation not given. Specimens were obtained on day 63 following the first vaccine or placebo injection. This clone turned up a few times. TCRdb's table, derived via immunoSEQ multiplex PCR, lists solely in-frame clones and lacks some. Of 350,000 to 500,000 clones listed, roughly 88% are singletons. V trimming: 6 bases; J trimming: 3 bases; junction bases outside the gene matches: 4. CDR1 and CDR2 (germline): LNHDA, SQIVND (reference sequence). There are 15 residues in the CDR3.

The input for sequencing was peripheral blood, taken in a trial of Ad26.COV2.S vaccine versus placebo. The rearrangement joins TRBV19 to TRBJ1-6; 8 nucleotides line up with TRBD1. This TCR came from a person between 18 and 59 years old who received the Ad26.COV2.S COVID-19 vaccine or a placebo. The CDR3 nucleotides read TGTGCCAGTAGAGACAGGGGAGTCTATAATTCACCCCTCCACTTT. The encoded protein is CASRDRGVYNSPLHF.